This T cell receptor (beta chain) emerged from a study of CD8 T cells in ankylosing spondylitis. A quantitative 5'-RACE method, one with molecular barcodes, was used to make TCR beta libraries. TCRdb reanalysed the 5' RACE reads using MiXCR and keeps one entry per CDR3 protein. Of about 460,000 distinct CDR3 sequences listed, about 5.4% are singletons. Germline V CDR1 and CDR2: LNHDA, SQIVND (reference sequence). The CDR3 runs to 15 residues. V was pared by 8 bases and J by 0 bases, with 11 bases between. This clonotype has ten or more counts. Its specificity is not known. Study-level findings and limits: Within ankylosing spondylitis blood, a TCR beta motif made up of roughly eight highly homologous variants appeared to be characteristic.

The V call is TRBV19, the J call TRBJ2-6; D uncertain. The sequencing sample was made of blood, either unsorted or a sorted T cell fraction (not recorded which). The sequence came from a male donor with ankylosing spondylitis. The CDR3 DNA sequence: TGTGCCAGTCCCCTCAGCATCTCTGGGGCCAACGTCCTGACTTTC. It is translated as CASPLSISGANVLTF.